The entry that follows covers one T cell receptor (beta chain) sequence. Per the authors' pipeline: Reference gene primers were amplified, and this amplification served to estimate nucleated cell counts. Method: immunoSEQ multiplex PCR; TCRdb's copy keeps in-frame clones and lacks some. V, J and clone size derive from that table, while D and trimming were established from the DNA sequence. The sample holds about 33,000 clones, 70% to 90% seen once. This sample was included in a study of blood T cell repertoires in COVID-19. Study-level background: Spain, Italy and the United States supplied samples that represented acute and convalescent COVID-19. The analysed material was cDNA or gDNA that came from T cells, B-cell-depleted T cells, or PBMCs.

V was clipped by 5 bases and J by 7 bases, with 24 bases between them. This CDR3 has 16 residues. Germline V gene sequence: CDR1 PRHDT, CDR2 FYEKMQ (reference sequence). Sequencing was done on a sample of peripheral blood. The rearrangement joins TRBV13 to TRBJ2-7, with D perhaps TRBD1 (7 bases). The origin of this receptor is a human donor in a cohort sampled during active COVID-19. CDR3 in DNA: TGTGCCAGCAGCGGGGGACCGGGGCTCCCAGGGGGGGAGCAGTACTTC. This gives the protein CASSGGPGLPGGEQYF.